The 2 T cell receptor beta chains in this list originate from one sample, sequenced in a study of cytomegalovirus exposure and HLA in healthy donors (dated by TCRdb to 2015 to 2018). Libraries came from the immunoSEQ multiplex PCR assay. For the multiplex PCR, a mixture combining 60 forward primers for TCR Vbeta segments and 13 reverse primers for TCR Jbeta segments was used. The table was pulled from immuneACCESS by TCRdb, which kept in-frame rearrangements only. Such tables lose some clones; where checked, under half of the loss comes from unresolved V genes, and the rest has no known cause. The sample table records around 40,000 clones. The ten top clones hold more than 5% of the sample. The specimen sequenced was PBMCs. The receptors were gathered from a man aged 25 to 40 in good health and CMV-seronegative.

CDR3 in amino acids: CASSLDRNYGYTF. The CDR3, as DNA: TGTGCCAGCAGCTTAGACAGGAACTATGGCTACACCTTC. The rearrangement uses TRBV11-2 and TRBJ1-2; D unclear. Germline V gives CDR1 SGHAT, CDR2 FQNNGV. The CDR3 loop spans 13 amino acids. Between the trimmed V and J ends, which lost 0 bases and 2 bases, there was a span of 4 bases.

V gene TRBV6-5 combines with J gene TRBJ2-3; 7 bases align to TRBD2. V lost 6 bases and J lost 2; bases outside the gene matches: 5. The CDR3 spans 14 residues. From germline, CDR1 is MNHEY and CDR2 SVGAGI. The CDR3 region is CASSGGSPTDTQYF. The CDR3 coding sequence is TGTGCCAGCAGCGGCGGGAGCCCCACAGATACGCAGTATTTT.